Following are 12 T cell receptor beta chains from one sample sequenced in a study of cytotoxic CD8 clonotypes in ibrutinib-treated CLL. The protocol was immunoSEQ multiplex PCR, while the TCRdb copy is restricted to in-frame clones and leaves out a portion. This table holds roughly 150,000 clones, 81% found once. Sample: PBMCs, taken after 12 months of ibrutinib treatment. The origin of the receptors is a human donor with chronic lymphocytic leukemia.

The gene calls are TRBV11-2 and TRBJ1-6, with 8 bases identical to TRBD1. V gave up 5 bases and J gave up 9 bases; unmatched junction bases: 9. The germline V gene has CDR1 SGHAT and CDR2 FQNNGV. The CDR3 sequence is 15 residues long. CDR3 region: CASSGRTGLTSPLHF. The CDR3 bases are TGTGCCAGCAGCGGACGGACAGGGCTCACTTCACCCCTCCACTTT.

This clone was counted a few times. The rearrangement uses TRBV10-3 and TRBJ2-3; D perhaps matches TRBD2 (5 bases). The ends were cut back, 10 bases at V and 2 bases at J, with 13 bases in the middle. Per the germline V gene, CDR1 is ENHRY and CDR2 is SYGVKD. The length of the CDR3 is 13 residues. The CDR3 sequence is CATRGQSTDTQYF. The CDR3 DNA is TGTGCCACCAGAGGGCAGTCCACAGATACGCAGTATTTT.

The chain combines TRBV18 with TRBJ1-4; 7 bases match TRBD1. CDR1 is KGHSH, CDR2 LQKENI, per germline. This CDR3 contains 15 residues. Losses at the gene ends were 5 bases for V and 5 bases for J; bases not matched to a gene: 8. The CDR3 spells CASSKTGTENEKLFF. For the CDR3, the DNA is TGTGCCAGCTCAAAAACCGGGACAGAGAATGAAAAACTGTTTTTT.

The chain is built from TRBV7-6 and TRBJ2-7; TRBD2 aligns across 7 bases. This CDR3 is 16 amino acids long. Looked up from germline, CDR1 is SGHVS and CDR2 is FNYEAQ. V dropped 4 bases and J dropped 1; count of bases not matched to a gene: 10. The CDR3 DNA is TGTGCCAGCAGCTCCGCCGGGGGGAGGGGTTCCTACGAGCAGTACTTC. This gives the protein CASSSAGGRGSYEQYF.

The chain combines TRBV7-9 with TRBJ1-5; unclear D gene. Trimming took off 2 bases at V and 6 bases at J, with 11 bases between the two ends. There are 14 residues in the CDR3. Looked up from germline, CDR1 is SEHNR and CDR2 is FQNEAQ (reference sequence). The CDR3 region is CASSLSARGQPQHF. CDR3 bases: TGTGCCAGCAGCTTATCCGCCCGGGGTCAGCCCCAGCATTTT. The variable domain in full, with the rest retrieved from reference TRBV7-9 and TRBJ1-5, is DTGVSQNPRHKITKRGQNVTFRCDPISEHNRLYWYRQTLGQGPEFLTYFQNEAQLEKSRLLSDRFSAERPKGSFSTLEIQRTEQGDSAMYLCASSLSARGQPQHFGDGTRLSIL.

The chain employs TRBV19 and TRBJ2-6, with D unresolved. CDR1 and CDR2 (germline): LNHDA, SQIVND (reference sequence). This CDR3 has 14 residues. V lost 7 bases, J lost 2 bases, and 9 bases lay in between. This CDR3 reads CASKEMAGANVLTF. The CDR3 DNA follows: TGTGCCAGTAAGGAAATGGCTGGGGCCAACGTCCTGACTTTC. Based on the CDR3 plus reference TRBV19 and TRBJ2-6, the full variable domain is DGGITQSPKYLFRKEGQNVTLSCEQNLNHDAMYWYRQDPGQGLRLIYYSQIVNDFQKGDIAEGYSVSREKKESFPLTVTSAQKNPTAFYLCASKEMAGANVLTFGAGSRLTVL.

This clone was seen only a few times. CDR3 region: CASSLALQGSSYGYTF. In nucleotides, the CDR3 is TGTGCCAGCAGCTTAGCGCTACAGGGTTCGAGCTATGGCTACACCTTC. The chain carries TRBV7-2 and TRBJ1-2; weak D call: TRBD1 (6 bases). CDR1 is SGHTA, CDR2 FQGNSA, per germline. Trimming stripped 0 bases from V and 4 bases from J, with 15 bases between. This CDR3 spans 16 amino acids.

The rearrangement uses TRBV4-1 and TRBJ1-1; no clear D gene. The V gene lost 8 bases and the J gene lost 1 base, with 14 bases spanning the gap. There are 14 residues in the CDR3. Germline V CDR1 and CDR2: MGHRA, YSYEKL. DNA of the CDR3: TGCGCCAGCCAAACTCTGGTTTCGAACACTGAAGCTTTCTTT. Amino acids: CASQTLVSNTEAFF.

This clone was seen more than once but under ten times. The V gene is TRBV28, the J gene TRBJ2-5, with 8 bases identical to TRBD2. In germline, CDR1 is MDHEN, CDR2 SYDVKM. The V segment lost 4 bases and the J segment 2 bases; nucleotides outside the gene matches: 6. The CDR3 consists of 15 residues. The DNA for the CDR3 is TGTGCCAGCAGTTCCCGCGGGAGGCTACAAGAGACCCAGTACTTC. It translates to CASSSRGRLQETQYF. The full variable domain, with the rest looked up from reference TRBV28 and TRBJ2-5, is DVKVTQSSRYLVKRTGEKVFLECVQDMDHENMFWYRQDPGLGLRLIYFSYDVKMKEKGDIPEGYSVSREKKERFSLILESASTNQTSMYLCASSSRGRLQETQYFGPGTRLLVL.

This chain joins TRBV6-4 and TRBJ2-1; D gene ambiguous. Trimming stripped 3 bases from V and 4 bases from J, with 7 bases between. CDR1 is MRHNA and CDR2 is SNTAGT in the germline V gene. The CDR3 is made up of 13 amino acids. CDR3 DNA sequence: TGTGCCAGCAGTGATAAGTATTACAATGAGCAGTTCTTC. It specifies CASSDKYYNEQFF.

This clone was detected a few times. J is TRBJ2-7 and V is TRBV7-2, with D perhaps matching TRBD1 (5 bases). Germline loops: CDR1 SGHTA, CDR2 FQGNSA. The germline V and J ends were trimmed by 1 base and 1 base, with 11 bases remaining between them. This CDR3 comprises 15 residues. The chain's CDR3 is CASSLDATVSYEQYF. CDR3 in DNA: TGTGCCAGCAGCTTAGACGCGACAGTATCCTACGAGCAGTACTTC.

This rearrangement joins TRBV5-6 to TRBJ2-1; 10 bases map to TRBD2. In germline, CDR1 is SGHDT, CDR2 YYEEEE. The V segment lost 2 bases and the J segment 0 bases; nucleotides outside the gene matches: 11. This CDR3 has 19 residues. The CDR3 is CASSFFSSGSSSSYNEQFF. The CDR3 nucleotides read TGTGCCAGCAGCTTCTTTTCTAGCGGGAGCTCCAGCTCCTACAATGAGCAGTTCTTC.